These T cell receptor beta chains were read from a single sample in a study of OX40 agonist ivuxolimab in advanced cancers. Sequenced by immunoSEQ multiplex PCR; TCRdb stores in-frame clones only, minus some. The table shows over 50,000 clones, with approximately 90% occurring only once. The sequences come from CD4+ or CD8+ T cells sorted from blood, collected in a trial of the OX40 agonist ivuxolimab. The receptor set was obtained from an adult with an advanced solid tumor such as melanoma, head and neck, liver or kidney cancer. Both conserved end residues are part of each CDR3.

J | V | CDR3
TRBJ2-1 | TRBV6-5 | CASSYSISGSKVEQFF
TRBJ2-3 | TRBV27 | CASSWVGGDTQYF
TRBJ2-1 | TRBV11-3 | CASRRQGLLSYNEQFF
TRBJ2-7 | TRBV5-4 | CASSSGGGARHSYEQYF
TRBJ2-1 | TRBV7-8 | CASSLGGGAQFF
TRBJ2-7 | TRBV6-5 | CASSYLAGGGEQYF
TRBJ2-3 | TRBV4-2 | CASSQELGGLSDTQYF
TRBJ1-1 | TRBV15 | CATSTQGARTEAFF
TRBJ1-2 | TRBV7-9 | CASISSPGGPYGYTF
TRBJ1-1 | TRBV6-5 | CASSYYRGRTEAFF
TRBJ2-5 | TRBV6-6 | CASSYSRETQYF
TRBJ2-3 | TRBV27 | CASSSLPSTDTQYF
TRBJ1-2 | TRBV29-1 | CSVVGASYGYTF
TRBJ2-3 | TRBV5-6 | CASSSGLAGGTSTDTQYF
TRBJ1-2 | TRBV25-1 | CASTQGVDGYTF
TRBJ2-1 | TRBV9 | CASSGSAGGEYNEQFF